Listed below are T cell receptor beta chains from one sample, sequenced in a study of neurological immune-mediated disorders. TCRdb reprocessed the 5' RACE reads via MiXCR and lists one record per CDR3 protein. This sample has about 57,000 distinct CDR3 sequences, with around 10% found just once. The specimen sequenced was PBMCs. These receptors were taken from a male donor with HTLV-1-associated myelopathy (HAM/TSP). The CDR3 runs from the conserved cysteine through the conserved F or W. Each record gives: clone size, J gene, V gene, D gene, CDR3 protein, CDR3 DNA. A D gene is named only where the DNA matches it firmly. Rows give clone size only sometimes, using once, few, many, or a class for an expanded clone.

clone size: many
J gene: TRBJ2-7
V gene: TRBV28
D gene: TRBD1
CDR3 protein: CASSSSGQGNDEQYF
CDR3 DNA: TGTGCCAGCAGTTCATCCGGACAGGGAAATGACGAGCAGTACTTC

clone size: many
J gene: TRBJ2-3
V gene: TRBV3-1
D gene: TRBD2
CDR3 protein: CASSQVVAGRTDTQYF
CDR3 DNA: TGTGCCAGCAGCCAAGTGGTAGCGGGGCGCACAGATACGCAGTATTTT

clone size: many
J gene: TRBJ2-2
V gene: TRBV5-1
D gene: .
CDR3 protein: CASSLADPGELFF
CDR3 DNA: TGCGCCAGCAGCTTGGCGGATCCCGGGGAGCTGTTTTTT

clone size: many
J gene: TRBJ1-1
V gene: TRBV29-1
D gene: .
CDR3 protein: CSVADWNTEAFF
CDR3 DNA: TGCAGCGTTGCTGATTGGAACACTGAAGCTTTCTTT

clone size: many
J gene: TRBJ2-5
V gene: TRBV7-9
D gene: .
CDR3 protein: CASSSPLGDRETQYF
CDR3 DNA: TGTGCCAGCAGCTCTCCCCTGGGCGATAGAGAGACCCAGTACTTC

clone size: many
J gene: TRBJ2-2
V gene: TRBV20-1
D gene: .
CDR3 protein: CSARSSTGTTNTGELFF
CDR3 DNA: TGCAGTGCTAGATCCTCCACAGGGACAACCAACACCGGGGAGCTGTTTTTT

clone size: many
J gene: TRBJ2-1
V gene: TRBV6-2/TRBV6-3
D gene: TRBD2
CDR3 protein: CASRSTSGTYNEQFF
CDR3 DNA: TGTGCCAGCAGATCGACTAGCGGGACTTACAATGAGCAGTTCTTC

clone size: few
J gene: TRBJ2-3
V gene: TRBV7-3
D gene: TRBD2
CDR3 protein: CASSFSTSGGDTQYF
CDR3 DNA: TGTGCCAGCAGCTTCTCGACTAGCGGGGGGGATACGCAGTATTTT

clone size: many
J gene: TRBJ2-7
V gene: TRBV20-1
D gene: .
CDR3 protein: CSASFLGGSEQYF
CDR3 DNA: TGCAGTGCTAGCTTCCTAGGGGGGAGCGAGCAGTACTTC

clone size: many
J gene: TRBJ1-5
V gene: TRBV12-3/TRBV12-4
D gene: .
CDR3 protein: CASSFSGQPQHF
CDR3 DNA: TGTGCCAGCAGTTTCAGTGGTCAGCCCCAGCATTTT

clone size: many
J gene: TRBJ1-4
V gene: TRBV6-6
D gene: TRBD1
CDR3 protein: CASRKSDRGNEKLFF
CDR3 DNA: TGTGCCAGCAGAAAATCGGACAGGGGAAATGAAAAACTGTTTTTT

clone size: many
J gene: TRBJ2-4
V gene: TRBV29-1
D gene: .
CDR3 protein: CSVESGNLAKNIQYF
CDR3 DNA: TGCAGCGTTGAATCCGGAAACCTAGCCAAAAACATTCAGTACTTC

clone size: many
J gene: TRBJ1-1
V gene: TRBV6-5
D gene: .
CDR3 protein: CASSYSGAGNTEAFF
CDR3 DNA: TGTGCCAGCAGTTACTCGGGGGCGGGGAACACTGAAGCTTTCTTT

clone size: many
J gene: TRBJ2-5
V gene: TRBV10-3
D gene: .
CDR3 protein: CAISADQETQYF
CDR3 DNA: TGTGCCATCAGTGCTGACCAAGAGACCCAGTACTTC

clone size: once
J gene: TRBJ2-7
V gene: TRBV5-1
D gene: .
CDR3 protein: CASSLSFGSAYEQYF
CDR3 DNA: TGCGCCAGCAGCCTGTCCTTCGGGTCTGCCTACGAGCAGTACTTC

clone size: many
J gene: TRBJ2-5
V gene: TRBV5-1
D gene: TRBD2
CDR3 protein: CASSLVGLAGKETQYF
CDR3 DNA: TGCGCCAGCAGCTTGGTGGGACTAGCGGGGAAAGAGACCCAGTACTTC

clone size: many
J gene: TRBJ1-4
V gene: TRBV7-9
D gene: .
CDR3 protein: CASSLVSGTTNEKLFF
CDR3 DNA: TGTGCCAGCAGCTTGGTCTCAGGGACAACTAATGAAAAACTGTTTTTT

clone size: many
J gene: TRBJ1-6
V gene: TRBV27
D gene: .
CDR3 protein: CASSFPGEGSPLHF
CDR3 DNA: TGTGCCAGCAGTTTCCCAGGGGAAGGGTCACCCCTCCACTTT

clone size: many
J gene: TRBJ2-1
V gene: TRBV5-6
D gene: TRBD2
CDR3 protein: CASRPLRGLENEQFF
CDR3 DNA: TGTGCCAGCAGACCTCTCCGGGGACTAGAGAATGAGCAGTTCTTC

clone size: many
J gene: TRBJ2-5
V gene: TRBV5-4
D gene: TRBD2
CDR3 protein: CASSPQTSGGSETQYF
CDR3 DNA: TGTGCCAGCAGCCCCCAGACTAGCGGGGGATCAGAGACCCAGTACTTC

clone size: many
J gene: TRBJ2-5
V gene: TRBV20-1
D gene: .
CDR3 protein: CSAWGQYQETQYF
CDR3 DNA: TGCAGTGCTTGGGGACAATACCAAGAGACCCAGTACTTC

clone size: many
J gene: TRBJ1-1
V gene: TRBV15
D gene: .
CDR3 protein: CATRSFRRGNTEAFF
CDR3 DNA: TGTGCCACCCGGTCGTTTCGGCGAGGAAACACTGAAGCTTTCTTT

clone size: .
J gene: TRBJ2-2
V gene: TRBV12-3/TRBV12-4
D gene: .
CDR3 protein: CASSSPPGVPNTGELFF
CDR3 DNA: TGTGCCAGCAGCTCTCCCCCGGGGGTACCCAACACCGGGGAGCTGTTTTTT

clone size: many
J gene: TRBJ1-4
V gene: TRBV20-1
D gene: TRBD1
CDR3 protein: CSARAGGEEKLFF
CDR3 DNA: TGCAGTGCTAGAGCAGGGGGCGAGGAAAAACTGTTTTTT

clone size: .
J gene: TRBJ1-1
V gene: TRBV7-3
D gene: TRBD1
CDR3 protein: CASSQTGRPTEAFF
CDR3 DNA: TGTGCCAGCAGCCAGACAGGGCGTCCGACTGAAGCTTTCTTT

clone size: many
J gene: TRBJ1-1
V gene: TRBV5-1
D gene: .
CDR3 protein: CASSNYRVNTEAFF
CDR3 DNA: TGCGCCAGCAGCAACTACAGAGTGAACACTGAAGCTTTCTTT

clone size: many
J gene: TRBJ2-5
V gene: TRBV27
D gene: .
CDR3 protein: CASSLAGLQETQYF
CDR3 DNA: TGTGCCAGCAGTCTGGCAGGGTTGCAAGAGACCCAGTACTTC

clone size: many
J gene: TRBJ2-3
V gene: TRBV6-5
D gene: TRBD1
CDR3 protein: CASSLRGLGQGGDTQYF
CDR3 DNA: TGTGCCAGCAGCTTAAGGGGGTTGGGACAGGGAGGAGATACGCAGTATTTT

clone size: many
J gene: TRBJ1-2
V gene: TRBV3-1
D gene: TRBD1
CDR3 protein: CASSHSGGSTF
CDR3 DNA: TGTGCCAGCAGCCATTCAGGGGGTAGCACCTTC

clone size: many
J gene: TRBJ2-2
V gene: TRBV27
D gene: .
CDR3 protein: CASSSRPWTGELFF
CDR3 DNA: TGTGCCAGCAGTTCTCGACCCTGGACCGGGGAGCTGTTTTTT

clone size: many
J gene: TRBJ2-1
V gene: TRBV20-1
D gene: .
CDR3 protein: CSATGDSEQFF
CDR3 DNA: TGCAGTGCTACGGGGGATTCTGAGCAGTTCTTC

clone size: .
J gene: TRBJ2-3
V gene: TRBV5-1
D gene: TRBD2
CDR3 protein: CASSPPLGLAGTTDTQYF
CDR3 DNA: TGCGCCAGCAGCCCGCCCCTGGGACTAGCGGGGACGACAGATACGCAGTATTTT

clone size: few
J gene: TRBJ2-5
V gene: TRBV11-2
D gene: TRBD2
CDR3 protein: CASSLSSGGARETQYF
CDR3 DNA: TGTGCCAGCAGCTTATCAAGCGGGGGGGCACGAGAGACCCAGTACTTC

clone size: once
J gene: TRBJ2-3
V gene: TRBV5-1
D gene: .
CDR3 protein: CASSQNLQGGDTQYF
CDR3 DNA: TGCGCCAGCAGCCAAAACCTACAGGGCGGAGATACGCAGTATTTT